This record looks at one T cell receptor (beta chain) sequence and its context. Its antigen is not known. The sample belongs to a study of CD8+ T cells in alopecia areata. Study-wide findings and caveats: Possibly as an HLA-related effect, TCR sharing across patients appeared less clear than in mice. Scalp sequencing also captures normal skin's resident alphabeta T cells. Elevated clonality characterized lesional scalp relative to normal scalp, particularly in alopecia totalis/universalis.

V was trimmed by 5 bases and J by 4 bases, leaving 17 bases between them. Germline CDR1 is LNHDA and CDR2 is SQIVND (reference sequence). This CDR3 region has 15 residues. PBMCs, the starting material, were the source of sorted CD4+ and CD8+ T cells. Investigators isolated RNA and reverse transcribed it into cDNA to act as the sequencing template. The assay was immunoSEQ multiplex PCR, and TCRdb's table has in-frame clones only and misses some. This table holds 110,000 to 150,000 clones, less than 65% found once. The J gene is TRBJ1-1, the V gene TRBV19, with D possibly being TRBD1 (6 bases). The TCR sequence derives from a human donor in good health. The sequenced sample was CD8+ T cells sorted from blood. The CDR3 reads CASSARQQGGTEAFF. Written as DNA, the CDR3 is TGTGCCAGTAGTGCCCGTCAACAGGGAGGCACTGAAGCTTTCTTT. Together with reference TRBV19 and TRBJ1-1, the CDR3 gives the full variable domain: DGGITQSPKYLFRKEGQNVTLSCEQNLNHDAMYWYRQDPGQGLRLIYYSQIVNDFQKGDIAEGYSVSREKKESFPLTVTSAQKNPTAFYLCASSARQQGGTEAFFGQGTRLTVV.